This T cell receptor beta chain was captured by sequencing in a study of T cells in Graves' hyperthyroidism and ophthalmopathy. Looking at the study overall: Sampling of peripheral blood happened at initial diagnosis, prior to any treatment.

Absent ophthalmopathy progression within 18 months defined stable Graves' hyperthyroidism. Exclusion followed for patients with uncontrolled infection, other autoimmune disease, pregnancy or lactation. Diagnoses used clinical symptoms, serum thyroxine and TRAb, thyroid ultrasound and orbital computed tomography. Germline V lookup: CDR1 MNHEY, CDR2 SMNVEV (reference sequence). The CDR3 loop spans 17 amino acids. V lost 4 bases and J lost 3; bases outside the gene matches: 8. Amplified TCR beta CDR3 regions derived from RNA transcripts. HTBI primers drove first-round RT-PCR of the TCR CDR3. TCRdb re-analysed the multiplex PCR reads in MiXCR, keeping a single row per CDR3 protein. The sample lists some 400,000 distinct CDR3 sequences, more than 11% seen once, with about 11% in the top ten.

Input material: blood. The chain employs TRBV27 and TRBJ2-7; 14 positions agree with TRBD2. The clonotype was recovered from a woman aged 60-75 years with Graves' hyperthyroidism. The CDR3 DNA follows: TGTGCCAGCAGTTCTCTGACTAGCGGGAGGGCCATCTACGAGCAGTACTTC. It specifies CASSSLTSGRAIYEQYF.